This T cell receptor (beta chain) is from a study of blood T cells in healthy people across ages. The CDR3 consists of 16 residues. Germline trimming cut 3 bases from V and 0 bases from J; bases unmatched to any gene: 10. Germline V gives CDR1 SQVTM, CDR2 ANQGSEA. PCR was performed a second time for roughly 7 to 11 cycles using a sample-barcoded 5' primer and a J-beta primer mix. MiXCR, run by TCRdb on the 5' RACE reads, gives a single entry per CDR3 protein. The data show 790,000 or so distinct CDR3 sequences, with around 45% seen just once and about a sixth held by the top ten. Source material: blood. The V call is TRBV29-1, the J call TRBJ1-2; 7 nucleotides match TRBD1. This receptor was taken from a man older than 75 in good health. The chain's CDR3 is CSVEGPRGPPNYGYTF. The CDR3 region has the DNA TGCAGCGTTGAGGGTCCGAGGGGGCCCCCTAACTATGGCTACACCTTC.